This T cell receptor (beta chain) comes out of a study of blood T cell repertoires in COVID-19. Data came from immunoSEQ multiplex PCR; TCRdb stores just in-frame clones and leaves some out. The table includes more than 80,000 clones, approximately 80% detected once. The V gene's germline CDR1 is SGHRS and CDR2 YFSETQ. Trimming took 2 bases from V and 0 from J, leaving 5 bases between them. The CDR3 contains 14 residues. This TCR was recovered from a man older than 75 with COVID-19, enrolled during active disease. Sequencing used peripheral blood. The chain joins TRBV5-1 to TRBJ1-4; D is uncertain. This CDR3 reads CASSFGTTNEKLFF. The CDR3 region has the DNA TGCGCCAGCAGCTTCGGGACAACTAATGAAAAACTGTTTTTT.